The 26 T cell receptor beta chains presented below share a single source sample, sequenced in a study of tumor-infiltrating lymphocytes in localized non-small cell lung cancer. Only in-frame clones appear in the TCRdb table, and some are missing; sequencing was by immunoSEQ multiplex PCR. The sample contains 13,000 or so clones, around 79% of which appear only once. Sequencing was performed on lung tumor tissue. These receptors came from a human donor with non-small cell lung cancer.

V usage is TRBV27 and J usage is TRBJ2-2; D ambiguous. V lost 3 bases and J lost 1, with 3 bases in between. Germline V gene data show CDR1 as MNHEY and CDR2 as SMNVEV (reference sequence). This CDR3 region has 13 residues. CDR3 nucleotides: TGTGCCAGCAGTTTGTTGAACACCGGGGAGCTGTTTTTT. This sequence encodes CASSLLNTGELFF.

This chain links TRBV9 with TRBJ1-1, with D perhaps TRBD1 (5 bases). CDR1 and CDR2 from the germline V gene are SGDLS and YYNGEE. With 1 base removed from V and 2 bases from J, the gap between germline ends came to 6 bases. The CDR3 is 13 amino acids. Here the CDR3 DNA reads TGTGCCAGCAGCGTAACAGGAAACACTGAAGCTTTCTTT. Protein: CASSVTGNTEAFF.

V and J are TRBV5-1 and TRBJ1-2; 9 bases are shared with TRBD1. Unmatched junction bases numbered 5, after V lost 0 bases and J lost 8 bases. The CDR3 runs to 14 residues. CDR1 SGHRS and CDR2 YFSETQ come from the germline V gene. The CDR3 nucleotides read TGCGCCAGCAGCTTGGAACAGGGGGCTTACGGCTACACCTTC. Translated: CASSLEQGAYGYTF. The variable domain in full, completed from reference TRBV5-1 and TRBJ1-2, reads KAGVTQTPRYLIKTRGQQVTLSCSPISGHRSVSWYQQTPGQGLQFLFEYFSETQRNKGNFPGRFSGRQFSNSRSEMNVSTLELGDSALYLCASSLEQGAYGYTFGSGTRLTVV.

Only a few counts were recorded for this clone. The CDR3 coding sequence is TGTGCCAGCAGCTCCGGACAGGGATTGAGGGAGCAGTACTTC. Translated: CASSSGQGLREQYF. V and J are TRBV11-3 and TRBJ2-7; 8 nucleotides agree with TRBD1. This CDR3 contains 14 residues. Trimming removed 4 bases from V and 7 bases from J; junction bases left unmatched: 9. From germline, CDR1 is SGHNT and CDR2 YENEEA.

The rearrangement joins TRBV11-2 to TRBJ1-2; D may be TRBD1 (6 bases). V dropped 1 base and J dropped 2 bases, with 11 bases sitting between them. In germline, CDR1 is SGHAT, CDR2 FQNNGV. The CDR3 length is 15 residues. The CDR3 DNA follows: TGTGCCAGCAGCTTAGTACAGGGCTGGAACTATGGCTACACCTTC. This gives the protein CASSLVQGWNYGYTF.

J is TRBJ2-7 and V is TRBV6-1, with 15 bases identical to TRBD2. Germline V CDR1 and CDR2: MNHNS, SASEGT. V dropped 3 bases and J dropped 0; count of bases not matched to a gene: 3. The CDR3 loop spans 17 amino acids. Here the CDR3 DNA reads TGTGCCAGCAGTGATAGGACTAGCGGGAGGGCCTCCTACGAGCAGTACTTC. Encoded protein: CASSDRTSGRASYEQYF.

The chain is built from TRBV30 and TRBJ2-3; D is uncertain. This CDR3 region has 13 residues. V lost 2 bases and J lost 3, with 9 bases in between. Germline V gene data show CDR1 as GTSNPN and CDR2 as SVGIG (reference sequence). As DNA, the CDR3 is TGTGCCTGGAGTAAGGGTGTTACAGATACGCAGTATTTT. Translating gives CAWSKGVTDTQYF.

The chain combines TRBV7-2 with TRBJ1-3; no definite D call. The V gene lost 5 bases and the J gene lost 2 bases, with 13 bases spanning the gap. CDR1 SGHTA and CDR2 FQGNSA come from the germline V gene. CDR3 size: 15 residues. This CDR3 is CASSTDIAAGNTIYF. The CDR3 bases are TGTGCCAGCAGCACCGACATAGCGGCTGGAAACACCATATATTTT.

The rearrangement uses TRBV6-5 and TRBJ2-1; 8 positions agree with TRBD2. The CDR3 totals 14 residues. J lost 7 bases, V lost 2 bases, and 4 bases had no gene match. Germline V gene lookup returns CDR1 MNHEY and CDR2 SVGAGI. The CDR3 sequence is CASSYAGGRNEQFF. As DNA, the CDR3 is TGTGCCAGCAGTTACGCGGGGGGAAGGAATGAGCAGTTCTTC.

This clone has more than one count but fewer than ten. J is TRBJ2-5 and V is TRBV9; D remains ambiguous. With 0 bases removed from V and 2 bases from J, the gap between germline ends came to 8 bases. The CDR3 covers 14 residues. The germline V gene encodes CDR1 SGDLS and CDR2 YYNGEE. DNA of the CDR3: TGTGCCAGCAGCGTAGCTCCCCATCAAGAGACCCAGTACTTC. As protein: CASSVAPHQETQYF.

This chain joins TRBV7-8 and TRBJ2-7; the match to TRBD1 covers 9 bases. CDR3 size: 14 residues. Germline CDR1 reads SGHVS; CDR2 reads FQNEAQ. V dropped 5 bases and J dropped 6; count of bases not matched to a gene: 8. The CDR3 nucleotides read TGTGCCAGCAGCATTCGACAGGGGGGAGGCGAGCAGTACTTC. This encodes CASSIRQGGGEQYF.

The chain joins TRBV15 to TRBJ2-3; possibly TRBD1 or TRBD2 for D (5 bases each). Germline V lookup: CDR1 LNHNV, CDR2 YYDKDF (reference sequence). V gave up 2 bases and J gave up 2 bases, with 17 bases separating them. CDR3 size: 17 residues. The CDR3 DNA sequence: TGTGCCACCAGCAGATCCCGAGGGGACGGGACCACAGATACGCAGTATTTT. Translating gives CATSRSRGDGTTDTQYF.

V gene TRBV18 combines with J gene TRBJ1-4; TRBD1 is a possible D gene (5 bases). Looked up from germline, CDR1 is KGHSH and CDR2 is LQKENI. The CDR3 extends over 13 amino acids. Trimming left V 5 bases short and J 5 bases short, with 9 bases between. The CDR3 loop reads CASSNNRNEKLFF. The CDR3 nucleotides read TGTGCCAGCTCAAATAACAGGAATGAAAAACTGTTTTTT.

The rearrangement uses TRBV4-3 and TRBJ2-7, with a weak D call TRBD2 (6 bases). The V end lost 1 base, the J end lost 1 base, and 14 bases lay between the germline ends. The CDR3 loop spans 16 amino acids. Per germline, CDR1 LGHNA and CDR2 YSLEER. CDR3 residues: CASSQGREFPSYEQYF. CDR3 nucleotides: TGCGCCAGCAGCCAAGGGAGGGAATTCCCGTCCTACGAGCAGTACTTC.

The V and J genes are TRBV4-2 and TRBJ1-4; 9 nucleotides line up with TRBD1. From germline, CDR1 is LGHNA and CDR2 YNFKEQ. The trim removed 4 bases at V and 8 bases at J, leaving 5 bases unmatched. The CDR3 length is 14 residues. The CDR3 nucleotides are TGTGCCAGCAGCCGGACAGGGGAAGAGGAAAAACTGTTTTTT. Translating gives CASSRTGEEEKLFF.

The chain combines TRBV19 with TRBJ2-3; D not certain. Germline V lookup: CDR1 LNHDA, CDR2 SQIVND (reference sequence). Trimming shortened V by 5 bases and J by 0 bases, and 9 bases separated the two germline ends. This CDR3 region has 14 residues. The CDR3 sequence is CASSRGPSTDTQYF. In DNA, the CDR3 is TGTGCCAGTAGTCGCGGTCCCAGCACAGATACGCAGTATTTT.

This rearrangement joins TRBV5-1 to TRBJ2-5; 14 bases line up with TRBD2. The CDR3 totals 16 residues. Germline loops: CDR1 SGHRS, CDR2 YFSETQ. Trimming removed 1 base from V and 4 bases from J; junction bases left unmatched: 3. Written as DNA, the CDR3 is TGCGCCAGCAGCTTGCCAGGACTAGCGGGAGGAGAGACCCAGTACTTC. The encoded protein is CASSLPGLAGGETQYF.

The rearrangement joins TRBV27 to TRBJ2-5, with 10 positions matching TRBD2. The CDR3 is 17 residues long. CDR1 and CDR2 (germline): MNHEY, SMNVEV (reference sequence). Trimming at V came to 2 bases and at J to 1 base, leaving 7 bases not matched to a gene. In nucleotides, the CDR3 is TGTGCCAGCAGTTTAAGTGTTCTAGCGGGAGCCCAAGAGACCCAGTACTTC. Translated: CASSLSVLAGAQETQYF.

This clone was observed once. The V and J genes are TRBV11-2 and TRBJ2-1; 13 bases line up with TRBD2. The ends lost 1 base at V and 0 bases at J; junction bases unmatched: 3. The CDR3 has 18 residues. Germline loops: CDR1 SGHAT, CDR2 FQNNGV. The CDR3 region is CASSLGLAGGYSYNEQFF. CDR3 nucleotides: TGTGCCAGCAGCTTAGGACTAGCGGGGGGCTACTCCTACAATGAGCAGTTCTTC.

The table lists this clone with a few counts. The chain carries TRBV6-1 and TRBJ2-3; D unresolved. The CDR3 runs to 13 residues. Per germline, CDR1 MNHNS and CDR2 SASEGT. Deletions cut 6 bases from V and 10 bases from J, with 17 bases between. The chain's CDR3 is CASSDETRSAQYF. CDR3 DNA: TGTGCCAGCAGCGACGAGACCCGCTCCGCGCAGTATTTT.

V and J are TRBV27 and TRBJ2-7, with D unresolved. The CDR3 runs 17 residues. From germline, CDR1 is MNHEY and CDR2 SMNVEV (reference sequence). V was clipped by 1 base and J by 4 bases, with 20 bases between them. The CDR3 DNA follows: TGTGCCAGCAGTTTATACTCCCCCGCAAAGACAAGGTACGAGCAGTACTTC. The encoded protein is CASSLYSPAKTRYEQYF.

The chain carries TRBV7-6 and TRBJ1-2; weak D call: TRBD1 (6 bases). Trimming stripped 3 bases from V and 4 bases from J, with 12 bases between. The germline CDR1 and CDR2 sequences are SGHVS and FNYEAQ. The CDR3 length is 14 residues. In DNA form, the CDR3 reads TGTGCCAGCAGCTTGAACACAGGGCCCTATGGCTACACCTTC. It specifies CASSLNTGPYGYTF.

This clone came up once. This chain links TRBV5-1 with TRBJ2-2, with D possibly TRBD1 on 6 matching bases. In germline, CDR1 is SGHRS, CDR2 YFSETQ. There are 16 residues in the CDR3. V was shortened by 1 base and J by 7 bases, with 17 bases between the two germline ends. The CDR3 DNA reads TGCGCCAGCAGCTTGTTGGGGGCGGCTAATAGCGGGGAGCTGTTTTTT. Its translation: CASSLLGAANSGELFF.

The V call is TRBV5-1, the J call TRBJ2-5, with 8 bases matching TRBD2. Per the germline V gene, CDR1 is SGHRS and CDR2 is YFSETQ. CDR3 length equals 16 residues. Trimming cost V 1 base and J 2 bases; bases outside gene matches: 7. The CDR3 here is CASSLPPGGVQETQYF. CDR3 in DNA: TGCGCCAGCAGCTTGCCTCCGGGGGGGGTTCAAGAGACCCAGTACTTC.

The chain has TRBV27 and TRBJ2-6; D tentatively fits TRBD1 or TRBD2 (6 bases each). V gave up 11 bases and J gave up 3 bases, with 14 bases separating them. Germline loops: CDR1 MNHEY, CDR2 SMNVEV (reference sequence). The CDR3 extends over 14 amino acids. The CDR3 loop is CASSGAGGANVLTF. CDR3 nucleotides: TGTGCCTCTTCGGGGGCTGGTGGGGCCAACGTCCTGACTTTC.

This chain links TRBV6-5 with TRBJ2-1, with TRBD2 matching over 9 bases. V shed 0 bases and J 7 bases; nucleotides not matched to a gene: 7. The V gene's germline CDR1 is MNHEY and CDR2 SVGAGI. The CDR3 extends over 16 amino acids. CDR3 nucleotides: TGTGCCAGCAGTTACTCGAGGCTAGCGGGAATGAATGAGCAGTTCTTC. It translates to CASSYSRLAGMNEQFF.